The 22 T cell receptor beta chains given below trace back to one sample, sequenced in a study of blood T cell repertoires in COVID-19. Clones were sequenced by immunoSEQ multiplex PCR, and TCRdb holds only the in-frame ones, with some missing. The repertoire holds fewer than 60,000 clones, roughly four fifths seen once, with more than 30% in the top ten. Material for sequencing was peripheral blood. The receptors come from a man aged 55 to 69 with COVID-19, enrolled during active disease.

This sequence joins TRBV5-4 and TRBJ1-1; 10 positions match TRBD1. CDR1 SGHNT and CDR2 YYREEE come from the germline V gene (reference sequence). This CDR3 region has 14 residues. Unmatched junction bases numbered 6, after V lost 4 bases and J lost 6 bases. Here the CDR3 DNA reads TGTGCCAGCAGCCCCGGACAGGGGGTGGCTGAAGCTTTCTTT. Its translation is CASSPGQGVAEAFF.

This clone rates as medium-sized. One junction end disagrees with the germline gene, perhaps due to a read error. J is TRBJ2-1 and V is TRBV6-4; D is ambiguous. There are 13 residues in the CDR3. From germline, CDR1 is MRHNA and CDR2 SNTAGT. The chain's CDR3 is CASSDRPLLPPIF. DNA of the CDR3: TGTGCCAGCAGTGACCGCCCCCTACTACCTCCCATCTTC.

The chain links TRBV5-1 to TRBJ2-1, with 7 positions matching TRBD2. V shed 1 base, J shed 0 bases, and the junction held 1 base outside the gene matches. The CDR3 covers 15 residues. CDR1 and CDR2 from the germline V gene are SGHRS and YFSETQ. CDR3 sequence (DNA): TGCGCCAGCAGCTTGCCGGGGGGCTCCTACAATGAGCAGTTCTTC. Its translation is CASSLPGGSYNEQFF.

This sequence joins TRBV19 and TRBJ2-2; TRBD1 might be the D (6 bases). CDR3 size: 14 residues. Per germline, CDR1 LNHDA and CDR2 SQIVND (reference sequence). Trimming cost V 8 bases and J 8 bases, with 18 bases left between them. The DNA for the CDR3 is TGTGCCAGTTATGACCAGGGGTTGGCTGGGGAGCTGTTTTTT. Protein: CASYDQGLAGELFF.

The genes are TRBV12-3 or TRBV12-4 and TRBJ2-7; D call uncertain. Trimming cost V 4 bases and J 6 bases, with 7 bases left between them. This CDR3 spans 11 amino acids. This CDR3 is CASSYGLEQYF. CDR3 DNA: TGTGCCAGCAGTTATGGGCTCGAGCAGTACTTC.

The chain employs TRBV7-9 and TRBJ2-3; weak D call: TRBD2 (6 bases). V was trimmed by 6 bases and J by 2 bases, leaving 12 bases between them. Germline values: CDR1 SEHNR, CDR2 FQNEAQ (reference sequence). The CDR3 is 14 residues long. This CDR3 is CASRPSEYTDTQYF. In DNA form, the CDR3 reads TGTGCCAGCAGGCCTAGCGAATACACAGATACGCAGTATTTT.

The chain is built from TRBV5-1 and TRBJ1-5; D possibly corresponds to TRBD1 (5 bases). The CDR3 covers 15 residues. The germline gives CDR1 SGHRS, CDR2 YFSETQ. V was clipped by 0 bases and J by 0 bases, with 7 bases between them. CDR3 nucleotides: TGCGCCAGCAGCTTGGGACAGTATAGCAATCAGCCCCAGCATTTT. It encodes CASSLGQYSNQPQHF.

This chain links TRBV15 with TRBJ2-3, with D possibly matching TRBD1 (5 bases). V gave up 0 bases and J gave up 1 base, with 8 bases separating them. Looked up from germline, CDR1 is LNHNV and CDR2 is YYDKDF (reference sequence). CDR3 length equals 15 residues. Here the CDR3 reads CATSRDQGGTDTQYF. The CDR3 coding sequence is TGTGCCACCAGCAGAGATCAAGGGGGCACAGATACGCAGTATTTT.

The chain joins TRBV6-2 or TRBV6-3 to TRBJ2-1; a weak D match, TRBD2 (6 bases). CDR3 length: 19 amino acids. Germline loops: CDR1 MNHEY, CDR2 SVGEGT. Deletions cut 5 bases from V and 7 bases from J, with 30 bases between. This CDR3 reads CASSNVDIVLPERGNEQFF. The CDR3 DNA sequence: TGTGCCAGCAGTAACGTGGATATTGTACTACCTGAACGGGGGAATGAGCAGTTCTTC.

CDR3 nucleotides: TGTGCCTGGAGTAGTAGCGGAGGGCCCTACGAGCAGTACTTC. Amino acid sequence: CAWSSSGGPYEQYF. The rearrangement uses TRBV30 and TRBJ2-7; TRBD2 is a possible D gene (6 bases). CDR3 length: 14 amino acids. Trimming removed 2 bases at V and 2 bases at J, with 13 bases between. From germline, CDR1 is GTSNPN and CDR2 SVGIG (reference sequence).

V is TRBV7-8 and J is TRBJ2-3; 10 bases line up with TRBD1. The junction had 8 bases not matched to a gene; V was cut back by 5 bases and J by 6 bases. CDR1 is SGHVS, CDR2 FQNEAQ, per germline. The CDR3 loop spans 15 amino acids. CDR3 sequence: CASSKRDRGADTQYF. CDR3 DNA: TGTGCCAGCAGCAAACGGGACAGGGGAGCTGATACGCAGTATTTT.

This chain uses TRBV2 with TRBJ1-4; D gene ambiguous. V was trimmed by 8 bases and J by 6 bases, leaving 7 bases between them. Per the germline V gene, CDR1 is SNHLY and CDR2 is FYNNEI. The CDR3 runs to 11 residues. Written as DNA, the CDR3 is TGTGCCAGCGGGCAGGATGAAAAACTGTTTTTT. Translating gives CASGQDEKLFF.

The chain is built from TRBV7-9 and TRBJ1-2; the match to TRBD1 covers 8 bases. The V segment lost 4 bases and the J segment 5 bases; nucleotides outside the gene matches: 6. Germline V gives CDR1 SEHNR, CDR2 FQNEAQ (reference sequence). The CDR3 has 14 residues. CDR3 protein: CASSSGGAEYGYTF. In DNA form, the CDR3 reads TGTGCCAGCAGCTCAGGGGGCGCTGAATATGGCTACACCTTC. The whole variable domain, remainder taken from reference TRBV7-9 and TRBJ1-2, is DTGVSQNPRHKITKRGQNVTFRCDPISEHNRLYWYRQTLGQGPEFLTYFQNEAQLEKSRLLSDRFSAERPKGSFSTLEIQRTEQGDSAMYLCASSSGGAEYGYTFGSGTRLTVV.

V usage is TRBV5-1 and J usage is TRBJ2-1, with 11 bases fitting TRBD2. Per the germline V gene, CDR1 is SGHRS and CDR2 is YFSETQ. V lost 4 bases and J lost 0; bases outside the gene matches: 12. The CDR3 is 19 residues long. This CDR3 reads CASSPRASGGTSSYNEQFF. DNA for the CDR3: TGCGCCAGCAGCCCCCGGGCTAGCGGGGGGACGAGCTCCTACAATGAGCAGTTCTTC.

This chain connects TRBV6-2 or TRBV6-3 to TRBJ2-2; D not resolved. There are 14 residues in the CDR3. V was trimmed by 4 bases and J by 0 bases, leaving 6 bases between them. Per germline, CDR1 MNHEY and CDR2 SVGEGT. The CDR3, as DNA: TGTGCCAGCAGTTCGTCGTCGAACACCGGGGAGCTGTTTTTT. Amino acids: CASSSSSNTGELFF.

The chain joins TRBV14 to TRBJ2-1; D unresolved. This CDR3 is 14 amino acids long. Per germline, CDR1 SGHDN and CDR2 FVKESK. V was shortened by 0 bases and J by 0 bases, with 3 bases between the two germline ends. Written as DNA, the CDR3 is TGTGCCAGCAGCCAAGATAGCTCCTACAATGAGCAGTTCTTC. Translating gives CASSQDSSYNEQFF.

This clone was seen a handful of times. The V call is TRBV4-1, the J call TRBJ2-7, with 15 bases identical to TRBD2. Germline loops: CDR1 MGHRA, CDR2 YSYEKL. This CDR3 spans 22 amino acids. V shed 4 bases and J 1 base; nucleotides not matched to a gene: 20. CDR3 loop: CASSPWGSSGTSGGRDSYEQYF. In nucleotides, the CDR3 is TGCGCCAGCAGCCCTTGGGGGTCCAGCGGGACTAGCGGGGGGCGGGATTCCTACGAGCAGTACTTC.

Remarks on this clone: One junction end disagrees with the germline gene, perhaps due to a read error. This chain uses TRBV7-3 with TRBJ2-5; 8 nucleotides line up with TRBD2. Looked up from germline, CDR1 is SGHTA and CDR2 is FQGTGA. CDR3 length: 17 amino acids. In nucleotides, the CDR3 is TGTGCCAGCAGCCAGTCCGGGACTAGATTCGGGCAAGAGGCCCAGTACTTC. The encoded protein is CASSQSGTRFGQEAQYF.

This chain uses TRBV11-2 with TRBJ1-2; TRBD1 matches at 7 bases. The CDR3 spans 15 residues. Looked up from germline, CDR1 is SGHAT and CDR2 is FQNNGV. The junction had 6 bases not matched to a gene; V was cut back by 5 bases and J by 0 bases. This chain's CDR3 is CASSPGTASNYGYTF. CDR3 DNA: TGTGCCAGCAGCCCTGGGACAGCCTCTAACTATGGCTACACCTTC.

The chain couples TRBV21-1 to TRBJ1-1; the tabulated D call, TRBD1, remains unverified against the DNA. TRBV21-1 is assigned pseudogene status. This CDR3 is built from 14 residues. Here the CDR3 DNA reads TGTGCCGGTACCGGTCAGGGGATGAACACTGAAGCTTTCTTT. It codes for CAGTGQGMNTEAFF.

V gene TRBV5-8 combines with J gene TRBJ1-6; 7 nucleotides match TRBD1. The J segment lost 9 bases and the V segment lost 5 bases, leaving 14 bases of the junction unmatched. The germline gives CDR1 SGHTS, CDR2 YDEGEE. This CDR3 has 16 residues. The CDR3 DNA is TGTGCCAGCAGTTCGGCGGGGGGACAGAAAACTTCACCCCTCCACTTT. Its protein is CASSSAGGQKTSPLHF.

The rearrangement uses TRBV6-5 and TRBJ2-2; D is possibly TRBD1 (5 bases). The CDR3 sequence is 15 residues long. Germline CDR1 is MNHEY and CDR2 is SVGAGI. V was shortened by 0 bases and J by 6 bases, with 11 bases between the two germline ends. The CDR3 here is CASSYSRQSPGELFF. The CDR3 DNA is TGTGCCAGCAGTTACTCGAGACAGTCACCCGGGGAGCTGTTTTTT.